The source of this T cell receptor (beta chain) is a study of blood T cell repertoires in COVID-19. As for the study in general: Material from acute and convalescent COVID-19 was sourced from the United States, Italy and Spain. T cells, B-cell-depleted T cells, or PBMCs supplied cDNA or gDNA.

The ends lost 4 bases at V and 4 bases at J; junction bases unmatched: 13. From germline, CDR1 is LGHDT and CDR2 YNNKEL (reference sequence). The CDR3 totals 16 residues. How the authors handled the data: It was from reference gene primer amplification that nucleated cell counts were estimated. The table came from immunoSEQ multiplex PCR; TCRdb's copy has only in-frame clones and leaves some out. The V and J calls and clone size were taken over from that table, and D and trimming were inferred from the DNA. This repertoire shows 220,000 or so clones, about four fifths found once; its top ten account for 3.6%. This clone was found once.

The TCR comes from a woman of 80 years or more with acute or convalescent COVID-19. The source material was peripheral blood. This chain links TRBV3-1 (or the pseudogene TRBV3-2) with TRBJ2-7; 7 bases are shared with TRBD2. The CDR3, as DNA: TGTGCCAGCAGCCTCGGGGGGACCGAGAGAGCGTACGAGCAGTACTTC. It yields the protein CASSLGGTERAYEQYF.